This entry lists 14 T cell receptor beta chains sequenced from one sample in a study of control samples from healthy donors and cancer patients. Assay used: immunoSEQ multiplex PCR; TCRdb lists only in-frame clones, some missing. Among approximately 150,000 clones, 75% to 95% were seen once, and the ten largest hold approximately 2.9%. The sample was blood. The receptors come from a man aged 25 to 45 in good health.

The V gene is TRBV7-9, the J gene TRBJ2-1, with D tentatively TRBD1 (6 bases). The CDR3 extends over 15 amino acids. V was shortened by 1 base and J by 7 bases, with 14 bases between the two germline ends. Germline V gene data show CDR1 as SEHNR and CDR2 as FQNEAQ (reference sequence). The CDR3 here is CASSLVEQGRNEQFF. The CDR3 nucleotides are TGTGCCAGCAGCTTAGTCGAACAGGGTAGGAATGAGCAGTTCTTC.

V is TRBV6-4 and J is TRBJ1-1; no clear D. Germline-derived CDR1 and CDR2 are MRHNA and SNTAGT. Trimming took off 11 bases at V and 4 bases at J, with 17 bases between the two ends. The CDR3 runs 13 residues. The CDR3 loop reads CASAISATTEAFF. CDR3 coding DNA: TGTGCCTCAGCAATATCGGCCACCACTGAAGCTTTCTTT.

The DNA of the CDR3 is TGTGCCAGCAGCCAACAAACAGGGGGGACTGGCTACACCTTC. Amino acids: CASSQQTGGTGYTF. This chain links TRBV7-8 with TRBJ1-2; 8 bases line up with TRBD1. The germline V gene encodes CDR1 SGHVS and CDR2 FQNEAQ. CDR3 length: 14 amino acids. With V trimmed by 5 bases and J by 7 bases, 9 bases remained unmatched.

The chain combines TRBV5-1 with TRBJ1-2; D possibly corresponds to TRBD1 (6 bases). The V end was cut by 4 bases, the J end by 4 bases, with 11 bases between. The germline CDR1 and CDR2 sequences are SGHRS and YFSETQ. The CDR3 length is 13 residues. The CDR3: CASSNQGIYGYTF. CDR3 coding DNA: TGCGCCAGCAGCAACCAGGGGATCTATGGCTACACCTTC.

The CDR3 DNA sequence: TGTGCCAGCAGTGAATATGGGAGGAACACTGAAGCTTTCTTT. Translated: CASSEYGRNTEAFF. The rearrangement links TRBV6-1 to TRBJ1-1; D is unresolved. Germline V gene sequence: CDR1 MNHNS, CDR2 SASEGT. The CDR3 has 14 amino acids. Between the trimmed V and J ends, which lost 2 bases and 1 base, there was a span of 8 bases.

The chain uses TRBV3-1 (or the pseudogene TRBV3-2) and TRBJ2-5; D ambiguous. CDR1 and CDR2 (germline): LGHDT, YNNKEL (reference sequence). Trimming shortened V by 2 bases and J by 1 base, and 11 bases separated the two germline ends. The length of the CDR3 is 15 residues. CDR3 protein: CASSQQEMSQETQYF. CDR3 in DNA: TGTGCCAGCAGCCAACAGGAGATGAGCCAAGAGACCCAGTACTTC.

The chain carries TRBV5-4 and TRBJ2-7; D unclear. CDR1 and CDR2 (germline): SGHNT, YYREEE (reference sequence). V was clipped by 1 base and J by 5 bases, with 10 bases between them. The CDR3 consists of 13 residues. CDR3 sequence reads: CASSLYASHEQYF. In DNA form, the CDR3 reads TGTGCCAGCAGCTTGTACGCCTCTCACGAGCAGTACTTC.

CDR3 bases: TGTGCCAGTAGTATAGGCCGGGGACCTCGCTACGAGCAGTACTTC. Translating it yields CASSIGRGPRYEQYF. V usage is TRBV19 and J usage is TRBJ2-7; D is tentatively TRBD1 or TRBD2 (5 bases each). In germline, CDR1 is LNHDA, CDR2 SQIVND (reference sequence). The CDR3 totals 15 residues. Between the trimmed V and J ends, which lost 1 base and 3 bases, there was a span of 13 bases.

A single count supports this clone. J is TRBJ2-7 and V is TRBV3-1 (or the pseudogene TRBV3-2); D gene uncertain. This CDR3 has 12 residues. With 5 bases removed from V and 5 bases from J, the gap between germline ends came to 10 bases. Germline V gene sequence: CDR1 LGHDT, CDR2 YNNKEL (reference sequence). The CDR3 nucleotides read TGTGCCAGCAGCTTGAGGTCGCACGAGCAGTACTTC. Encoded protein: CASSLRSHEQYF.

The V call is TRBV5-6, the J call TRBJ2-7; 8 bases are a match to TRBD2. Germline V gene data show CDR1 as SGHDT and CDR2 as YYEEEE. CDR3 length: 16 residues. J gave up 4 bases and V 0 bases, and 9 bases lay outside the gene matches. The CDR3 coding sequence is TGTGCCAGCAGCTTGGTTGCGGGGGGACTTTTATACGAGCAGTACTTC. It encodes CASSLVAGGLLYEQYF.

The chain links TRBV4-1 to TRBJ2-2; 9 bases align to TRBD2. Losses at the gene ends were 3 bases for V and 6 bases for J; bases not matched to a gene: 14. The length of the CDR3 is 18 residues. Germline V gene sequence: CDR1 MGHRA, CDR2 YSYEKL. CDR3 coding DNA: TGCGCCAGCAGCCATCCTTCTCCGCGGGGGGGCCGGGCCGGGGAGCTGTTTTTT. Amino acid sequence: CASSHPSPRGGRAGELFF.

The gene calls are TRBV5-1 and TRBJ1-6, with unresolved D. In germline, CDR1 is SGHRS, CDR2 YFSETQ. Deletions cut 0 bases from V and 10 bases from J, with 11 bases between. The CDR3 length is 14 residues. This chain's CDR3 is CASSLGGSDSPLHF. The CDR3 DNA is TGCGCCAGCAGCTTGGGAGGGAGCGACTCACCCCTCCACTTT.

This clone has just one count. This chain joins TRBV5-1 and TRBJ1-2, with 11 bases aligning to TRBD1. The CDR3 sequence is 16 residues long. Per germline, CDR1 SGHRS and CDR2 YFSETQ. The ends lost 4 bases at V and 2 bases at J; junction bases unmatched: 7. CDR3 bases: TGCGCCAGCAGCCCATGGACAGGGGGCACGAACTATGGCTACACCTTC. Translating gives CASSPWTGGTNYGYTF. The full variable domain, in which reference TRBV5-1 and TRBJ1-2 provide the parts outside the CDR3, is KAGVTQTPRYLIKTRGQQVTLSCSPISGHRSVSWYQQTPGQGLQFLFEYFSETQRNKGNFPGRFSGRQFSNSRSEMNVSTLELGDSALYLCASSPWTGGTNYGYTFGSGTRLTVV.

This clone has only one observation. Likely a read error: the CDR3 ends without its conserved phenylalanine or tryptophan. Because the CDR3's place on the DNA is in doubt, the DNA is left out and the CDR3 is given as listed by TCRdb. The genes are TRBV29-1 and TRBJ1-2. The length of the CDR3 is 11 amino acids, counting both ends. In germline, CDR1 is SQVTM, CDR2 ANQGSEA. The CDR3 spells CSAPLPPGPLL.